This T cell receptor (beta chain) originates from a study of control samples from healthy donors and cancer patients. Sequencing used immunoSEQ multiplex PCR; TCRdb keeps in-frame clones, though not all of them. The top ten hold approximately 1.5% of the sample, which has some 200,000 clones, over 90% seen once. The CDR3 is 13 residues long. The germline V and J ends were trimmed by 10 bases and 1 base, with 13 bases remaining between them. The germline gives CDR1 ENHRY, CDR2 SYGVKD. The sample consisted of blood. The receptor was isolated from a man in his fifties or sixties in good health. The rearrangement links TRBV10-3 to TRBJ2-5, with D maybe TRBD1 (5 bases). CDR3 in amino acids: CATSDSTQETQYF. The CDR3 DNA is TGTGCCACCTCCGACAGCACCCAAGAGACCCAGTACTTC.